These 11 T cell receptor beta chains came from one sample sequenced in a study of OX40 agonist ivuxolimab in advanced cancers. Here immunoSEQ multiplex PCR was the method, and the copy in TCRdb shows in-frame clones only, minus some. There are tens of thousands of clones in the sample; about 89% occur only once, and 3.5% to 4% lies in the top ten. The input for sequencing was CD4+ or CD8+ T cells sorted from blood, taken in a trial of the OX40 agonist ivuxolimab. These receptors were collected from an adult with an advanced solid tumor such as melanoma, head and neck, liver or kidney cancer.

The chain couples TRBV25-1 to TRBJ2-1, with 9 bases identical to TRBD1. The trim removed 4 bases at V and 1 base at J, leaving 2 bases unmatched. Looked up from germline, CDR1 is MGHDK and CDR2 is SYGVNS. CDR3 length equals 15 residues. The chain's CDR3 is CASSAGTGSYNEQFF. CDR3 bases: TGTGCCAGCAGTGCCGGGACAGGGTCCTACAATGAGCAGTTCTTC.

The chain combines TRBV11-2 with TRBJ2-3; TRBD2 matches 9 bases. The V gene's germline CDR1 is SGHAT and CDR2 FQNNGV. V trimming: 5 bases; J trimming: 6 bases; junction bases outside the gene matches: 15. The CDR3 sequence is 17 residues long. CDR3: CASSHSGRMWLADTQYF. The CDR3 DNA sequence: TGTGCCAGCAGCCATAGCGGGAGAATGTGGCTGGCGGATACGCAGTATTTT.

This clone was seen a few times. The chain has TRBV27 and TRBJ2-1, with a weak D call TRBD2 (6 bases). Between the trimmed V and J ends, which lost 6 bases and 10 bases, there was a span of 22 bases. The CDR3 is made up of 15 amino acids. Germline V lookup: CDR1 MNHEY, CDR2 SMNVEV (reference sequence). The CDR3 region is CASRLGGLGAREQFF. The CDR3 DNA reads TGTGCCAGCAGACTTGGGGGGTTAGGGGCTAGAGAGCAGTTCTTC.

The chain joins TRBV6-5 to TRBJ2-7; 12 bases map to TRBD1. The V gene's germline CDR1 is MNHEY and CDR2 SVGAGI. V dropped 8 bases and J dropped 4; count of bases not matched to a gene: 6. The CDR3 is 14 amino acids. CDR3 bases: TGTGCCAGCCAGGTGGGACAGGGGGCTTACGAGCAGTACTTC. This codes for CASQVGQGAYEQYF.

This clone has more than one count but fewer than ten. The CDR3 loop is CASSLLAGGEQFF. The CDR3 DNA follows: TGTGCCAGCAGCTTACTAGCGGGAGGGGAGCAGTTCTTC. The J gene is TRBJ2-1, the V gene TRBV7-3; TRBD2 agrees at 12 bases. V shed 2 bases and J 10 bases; nucleotides not matched to a gene: 0. CDR1 is SGHTA and CDR2 is FQGTGA in the germline V gene. The length of the CDR3 is 13 residues.

The CDR3 coding sequence is TGTGCCATCAGTGAGTCTCCCGGAAACTATGGCTACACCTTC. Encoded protein: CAISESPGNYGYTF. The V call is TRBV10-3, the J call TRBJ1-2; no clear D. The length of the CDR3 is 14 residues. Trimming left V 0 bases short and J 2 bases short, with 7 bases between. The V gene's germline CDR1 is ENHRY and CDR2 SYGVKD.

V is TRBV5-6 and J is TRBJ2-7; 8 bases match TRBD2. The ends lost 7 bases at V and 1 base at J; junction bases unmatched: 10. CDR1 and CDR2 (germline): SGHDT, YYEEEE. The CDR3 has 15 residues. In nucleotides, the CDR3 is TGTGCCAGCGTTGGGACTAGAAATTTATCCTACGAGCAGTACTTC. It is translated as CASVGTRNLSYEQYF.

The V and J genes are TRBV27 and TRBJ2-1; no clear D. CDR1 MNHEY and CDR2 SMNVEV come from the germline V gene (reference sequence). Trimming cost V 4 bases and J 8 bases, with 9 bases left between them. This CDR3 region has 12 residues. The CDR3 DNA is TGTGCCAGCAGTTCCAATTCGTATGAGCAGTTCTTC. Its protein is CASSSNSYEQFF.

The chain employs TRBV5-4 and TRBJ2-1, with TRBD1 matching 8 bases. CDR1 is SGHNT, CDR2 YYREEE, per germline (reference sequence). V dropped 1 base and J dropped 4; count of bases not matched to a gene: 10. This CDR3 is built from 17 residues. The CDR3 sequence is CASSLRGGRTGYNEQFF. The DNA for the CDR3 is TGTGCCAGCAGCTTGAGAGGGGGGAGGACAGGGTACAATGAGCAGTTCTTC.

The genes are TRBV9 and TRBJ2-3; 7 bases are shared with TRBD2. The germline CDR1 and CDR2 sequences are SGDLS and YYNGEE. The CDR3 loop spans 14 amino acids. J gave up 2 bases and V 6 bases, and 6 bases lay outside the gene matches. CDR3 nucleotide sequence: TGTGCCAGCACCCAGACTAGCTCCACAGATACGCAGTATTTT. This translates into CASTQTSSTDTQYF.

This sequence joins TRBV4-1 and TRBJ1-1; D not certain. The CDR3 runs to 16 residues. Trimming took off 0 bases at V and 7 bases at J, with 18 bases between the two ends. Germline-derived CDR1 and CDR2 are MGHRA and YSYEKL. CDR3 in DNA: TGCGCCAGCAGCCAAGACCCCGACCGAACCCTCTATGAAGCTTTCTTT. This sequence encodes CASSQDPDRTLYEAFF.